This TCR beta chain stems from a study of vaccination and CD4 T cells after COVID-19 (dated 2022 in TCRdb). In the study overall: SARS-CoV-2 positivity had been established in the convalescent patients by nasal swab PCR, and mild disease was recorded in about 9 of these patients and severe disease in one. Control cultures used a CEFX viral epitope pool as positive control, an HIV-1 Nef peptide pool as negative control, or no peptide. In roughly 11 COVID-19 convalescent patients and several infection-naive healthy vaccine recipients, the spike-specific CD4+ TCR repertoire before mRNA vaccination was compared with the repertoire after mRNA vaccination. In the convalescent cohort there were six males and four females, among whom were two Hispanic individuals, seven Caucasians, two Asians and one multiracial person. Overlapping spike peptide pools from SARS-CoV-2 and from the common cold coronaviruses HCoV-NL63, HCoV-OC43 and HCoV-229E were used as culture stimuli. The time from the second vaccine dose to post-vaccine blood sampling had a median of around 72 days and ranged from 14 to 241 days. Post-COVID blood samples were collected from convalescent patients a median of roughly 100 days after diagnosis, with a range of roughly 35 to 180 days. Two doses of either the Pfizer-BioNTech BNT162b2 vaccine (n=8) or the Moderna mRNA-1273 vaccine (n=2) were administered to participants.

Library preparation was by PCR. DNA from cultured CD4+ T cells was subjected to TCR sequencing with the Oncomine TCR Beta short-read assay at the Johns Hopkins FTIC core. The QIAamp micro DNA kit was used to extract genomic DNA from the cultured CD4+ T cells. Oncomine TCR Beta libraries from cultured CD4+ T cells were pooled using unique dual indexes and sequenced on an Illumina iSeq 100. Per the authors' processing: Non-productive sequences were filtered out, and CDR3s that did not start with C, did not end with F or W, or were shorter than 7 amino acids were discarded. Antigen-specific clonotypes were identified with the MANAFEST web application by comparing peptide-stimulated wells with reference and other culture wells. To be called positive, a clone needed an FDR below 0.05, an odds ratio above 5, and a productive frequency above 0.1% in at least two of three replicate wells. Cross-reactive clonotypes were defined as significantly expanded in both SARS-CoV-2 spike wells and at least one common cold coronavirus spike condition. Similarity between CDR3 sequences was evaluated in R version 3.6.1 using Levenshtein distances (stringdist) and unrooted phylogenetic trees (ape). TCRdb trimmed the raw reads at Q25, called clones with MiXCR and kept productive beta chains. Entries are consolidated by CDR3 protein sequence, retaining the most common genes and DNA. The authors' filters were not applied to this entry. This sample comprises 11,000 or so distinct CDR3 sequences, roughly 43% of them detected only once. In total, the top ten clones hold roughly 22% of the sample.

Paper-wide results and their limitations: An increase in the median number of SARS-CoV-2-reactive clonotypes from approximately 20 after infection to 38 after vaccination was observed, but the change was not found to be significant. The number of convalescent patients in the study was relatively small, and the study did not examine early timepoints following natural infection. In convalescent patients, a median approximately 86% of post-vaccine SARS-CoV-2-reactive clones were detected only after vaccination, suggesting vaccine-specific priming. Of the vaccine-specific clones found in convalescent patients, nearly all (304 of 307) were mono-reactive for SARS-CoV-2 spike instead of being cross-reactive with common cold coronaviruses.

The treatment or condition label corresponds to: roughly 10-day PBMC culture with coronavirus spike peptide pools or control peptides (ViraFEST assay). The ViraFEST assay, used in the study, expanded antigen-specific T cells with peptide pools and then identified the expanded clonotypes through TCR sequencing. Positive SARS-CoV-2 PCR tests in the convalescent patients dated from March to December 2020, before Alpha, Beta and Delta variants emerged in the United States. Each well held 2.2 million or so PBMCs cultured in IMDM containing about 5% human AB serum and around 10 IU/ml IL-2, with about 10 ug/ml peptide pools added. Half of the culture medium was replaced with fresh IL-2-containing medium on days 3 and 7. CD4+ T cells were isolated after approximately eleven days of culture through negative selection using the EasySep CD4+ T cell isolation kit. PBMCs were separated from whole blood using Ficoll-Paque Plus gradient centrifugation and then either used fresh or cryopreserved at -140C. In general, triplicate wells were set up for every culture condition.

About this clonotype itself: Its antigen is still unknown. No base-level quality is on record; no much larger clone is a single base apart.

The CDR3 spans 13 residues, from the cysteine through the phenylalanine. Solely the CDR3 DNA is kept, with 39 bases framed from the first base. V is cut by 7 bases and J by 4 bases, and the space between the germline ends is 14 bases. The germline V gene sets CDR1 to MNHNS and CDR2 to SASEGT. The sequence is built from TRBV6-1 and TRBJ2-7; no D gene call is confident. The source is a human donor who had recovered from COVID-19. The source material was CD4+ T cells from blood, cultured in vitro. The CDR3 sequence is CASMAGPFYEQYF. The DNA reads as follows: TGTGCCAGCATGGCAGGTCCTTTTTACGAGCAGTACTTC.